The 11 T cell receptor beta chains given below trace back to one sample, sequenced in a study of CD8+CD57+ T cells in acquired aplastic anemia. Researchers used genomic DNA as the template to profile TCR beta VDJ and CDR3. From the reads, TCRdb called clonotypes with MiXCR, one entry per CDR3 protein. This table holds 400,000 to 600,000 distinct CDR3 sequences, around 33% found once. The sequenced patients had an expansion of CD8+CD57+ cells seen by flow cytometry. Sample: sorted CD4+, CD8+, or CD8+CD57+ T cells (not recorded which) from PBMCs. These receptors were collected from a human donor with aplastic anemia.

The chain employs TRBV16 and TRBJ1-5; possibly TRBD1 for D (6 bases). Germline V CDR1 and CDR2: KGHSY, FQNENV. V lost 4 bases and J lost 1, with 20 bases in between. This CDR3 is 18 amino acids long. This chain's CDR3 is CASSPFRSGARSNQPQHF. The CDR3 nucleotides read TGTGCCAGCAGCCCATTCAGGTCGGGGGCGCGAAGCAATCAGCCCCAGCATTTT.

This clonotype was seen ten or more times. The DNA for the CDR3 is TGCGCCAGCAGCCAAGATCTAGGGAACACTGAAGCTTTCTTT. It specifies CASSQDLGNTEAFF. The V and J genes are TRBV4-3 and TRBJ1-1; D not certain. Looked up from germline, CDR1 is LGHNA and CDR2 is YSLEER. The V end was cut by 0 bases, the J end by 1 base, with 6 bases between. The CDR3 consists of 14 residues.

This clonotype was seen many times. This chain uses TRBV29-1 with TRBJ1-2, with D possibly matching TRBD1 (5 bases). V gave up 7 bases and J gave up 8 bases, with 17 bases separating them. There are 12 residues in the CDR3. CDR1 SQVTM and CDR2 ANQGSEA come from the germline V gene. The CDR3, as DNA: TGCAGCGCCGGGGGGAAGCTGGTGGGCTACACCTTC. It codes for CSAGGKLVGYTF.

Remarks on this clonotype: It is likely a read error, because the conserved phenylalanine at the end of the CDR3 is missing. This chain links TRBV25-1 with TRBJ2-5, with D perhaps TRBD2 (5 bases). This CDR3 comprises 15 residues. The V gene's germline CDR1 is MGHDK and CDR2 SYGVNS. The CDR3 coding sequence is TGCGCCAGCAGCCAAGATGCCCTAGCATTGGGGACCCAGTACTCC. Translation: CASSQDALALGTQYS.

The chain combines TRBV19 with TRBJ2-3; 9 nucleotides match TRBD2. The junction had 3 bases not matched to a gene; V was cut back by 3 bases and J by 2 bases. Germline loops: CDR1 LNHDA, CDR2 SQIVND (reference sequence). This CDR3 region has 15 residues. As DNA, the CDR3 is TGTGCCAGTAGTATCGAGCGGGGGGTCACAGATACGCAGTATTTT. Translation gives CASSIERGVTDTQYF.

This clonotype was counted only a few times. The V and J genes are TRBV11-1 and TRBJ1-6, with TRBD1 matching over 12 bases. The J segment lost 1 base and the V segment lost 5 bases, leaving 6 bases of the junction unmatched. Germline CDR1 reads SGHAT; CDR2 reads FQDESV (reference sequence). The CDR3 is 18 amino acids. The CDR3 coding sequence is TGTGCCAGCAGCGCGGGACAGGGGGCAGGGTCCTATAATTCACCCCTCCACTTT. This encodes CASSAGQGAGSYNSPLHF.

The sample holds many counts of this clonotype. CDR3 coding DNA: TGTGCCAGCAGCCAACGGTCTGGGGTCGTGGGTTCACCCCTCCACTTT. It specifies CASSQRSGVVGSPLHF. V usage is TRBV14 and J usage is TRBJ1-6; no firm D call. Germline V gene data show CDR1 as SGHDN and CDR2 as FVKESK. The CDR3 spans 16 residues. Trimming shortened V by 2 bases and J by 9 bases, and 17 bases separated the two germline ends.

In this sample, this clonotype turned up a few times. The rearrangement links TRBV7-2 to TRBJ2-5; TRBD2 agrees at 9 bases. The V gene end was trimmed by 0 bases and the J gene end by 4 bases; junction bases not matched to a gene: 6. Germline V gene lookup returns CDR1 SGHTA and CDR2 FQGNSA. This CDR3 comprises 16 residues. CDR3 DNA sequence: TGTGCCAGCAGCTTAGCAGGCGGGGGGGCCGCAGAGACCCAGTACTTC. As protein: CASSLAGGGAAETQYF.

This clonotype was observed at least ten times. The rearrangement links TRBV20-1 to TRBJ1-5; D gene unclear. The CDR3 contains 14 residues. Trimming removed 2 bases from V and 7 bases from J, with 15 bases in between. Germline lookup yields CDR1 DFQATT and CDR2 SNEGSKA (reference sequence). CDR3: CSARLSGGGQPQHF. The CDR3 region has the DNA TGCAGTGCTAGATTAAGTGGAGGTGGACAGCCCCAGCATTTT.

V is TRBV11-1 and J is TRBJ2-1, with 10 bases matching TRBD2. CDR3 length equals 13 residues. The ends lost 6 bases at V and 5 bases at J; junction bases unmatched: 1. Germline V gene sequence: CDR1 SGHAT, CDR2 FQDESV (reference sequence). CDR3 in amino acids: CASRGLANNEQFF. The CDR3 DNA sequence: TGTGCCAGCAGGGGACTAGCGAACAATGAGCAGTTCTTC.

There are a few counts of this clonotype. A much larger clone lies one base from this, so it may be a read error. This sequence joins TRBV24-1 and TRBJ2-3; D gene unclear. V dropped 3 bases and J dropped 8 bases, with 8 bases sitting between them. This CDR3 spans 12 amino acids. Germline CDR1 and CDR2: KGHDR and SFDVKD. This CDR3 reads CATSDPRGTQYF. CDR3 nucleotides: TGTGCCACCAGTGATCCTAGAGGTACGCAGTATTTT.